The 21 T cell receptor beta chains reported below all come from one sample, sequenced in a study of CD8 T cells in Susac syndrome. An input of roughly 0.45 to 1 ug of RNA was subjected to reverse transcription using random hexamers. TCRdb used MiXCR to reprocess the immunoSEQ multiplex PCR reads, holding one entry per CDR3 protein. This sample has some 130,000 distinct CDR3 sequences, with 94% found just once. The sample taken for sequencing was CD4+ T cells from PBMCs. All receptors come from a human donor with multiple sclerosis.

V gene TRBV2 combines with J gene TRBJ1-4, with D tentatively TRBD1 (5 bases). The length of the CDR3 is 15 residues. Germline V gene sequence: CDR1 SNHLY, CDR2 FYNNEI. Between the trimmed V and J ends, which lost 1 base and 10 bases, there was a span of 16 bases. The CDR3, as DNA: TGTGCCAGCAGTGAAGAGGGAGGGGATCTGGTAAAACTGTTTTTT. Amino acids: CASSEEGGDLVKLFF.

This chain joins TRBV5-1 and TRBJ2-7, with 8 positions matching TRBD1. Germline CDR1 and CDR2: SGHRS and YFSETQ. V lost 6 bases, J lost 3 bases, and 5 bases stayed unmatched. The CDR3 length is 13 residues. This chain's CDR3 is CASMSDRGYEQYF. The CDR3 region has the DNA TGCGCCAGCATGTCCGACAGGGGCTACGAGCAGTACTTC.

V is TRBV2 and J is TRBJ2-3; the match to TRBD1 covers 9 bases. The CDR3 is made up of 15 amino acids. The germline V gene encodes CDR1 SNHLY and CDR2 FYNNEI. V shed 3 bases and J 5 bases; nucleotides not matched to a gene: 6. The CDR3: CASSEHRGREDTQYF. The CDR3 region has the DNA TGTGCCAGCAGTGAGCACAGGGGGCGTGAAGATACGCAGTATTTT.

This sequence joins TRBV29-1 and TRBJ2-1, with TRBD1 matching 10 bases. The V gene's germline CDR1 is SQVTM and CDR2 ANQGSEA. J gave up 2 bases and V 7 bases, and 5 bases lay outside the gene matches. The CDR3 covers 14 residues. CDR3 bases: TGCAGCGCCATGGGACAGGGGACCTACAATGAGCAGTTCTTC. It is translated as CSAMGQGTYNEQFF.

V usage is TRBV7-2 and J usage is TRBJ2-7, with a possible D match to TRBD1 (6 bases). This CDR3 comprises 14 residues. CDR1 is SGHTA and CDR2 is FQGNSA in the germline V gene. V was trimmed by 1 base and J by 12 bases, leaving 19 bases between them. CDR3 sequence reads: CASSLDLWTARAYF. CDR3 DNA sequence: TGTGCCAGCAGCTTAGACCTATGGACAGCGCGTGCGTACTTC.

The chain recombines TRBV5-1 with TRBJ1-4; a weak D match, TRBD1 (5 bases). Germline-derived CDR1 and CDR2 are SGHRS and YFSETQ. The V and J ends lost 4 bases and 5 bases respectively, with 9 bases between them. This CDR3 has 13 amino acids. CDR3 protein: CASSTGINEKLFF. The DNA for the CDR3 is TGCGCCAGCAGCACAGGCATCAATGAAAAACTGTTTTTT.

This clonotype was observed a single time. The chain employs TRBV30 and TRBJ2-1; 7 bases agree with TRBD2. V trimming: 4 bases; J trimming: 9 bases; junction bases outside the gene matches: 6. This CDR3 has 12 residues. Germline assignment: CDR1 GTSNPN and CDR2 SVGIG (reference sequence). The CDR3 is CAWTSGLGEQFF. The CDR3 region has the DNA TGTGCCTGGACTAGCGGACTGGGTGAGCAGTTCTTC.

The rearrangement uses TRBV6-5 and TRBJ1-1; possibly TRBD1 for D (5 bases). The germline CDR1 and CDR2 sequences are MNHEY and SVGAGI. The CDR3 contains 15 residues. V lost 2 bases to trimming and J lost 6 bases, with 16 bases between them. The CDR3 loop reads CASSYEGGRGAEAFF. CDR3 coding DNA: TGTGCCAGCAGTTACGAGGGTGGGAGAGGGGCTGAAGCTTTCTTT.

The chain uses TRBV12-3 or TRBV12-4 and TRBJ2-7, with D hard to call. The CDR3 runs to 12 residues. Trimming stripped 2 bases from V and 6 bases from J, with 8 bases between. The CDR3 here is CASSLWPSEQYF. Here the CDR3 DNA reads TGTGCCAGCAGTTTATGGCCGAGCGAGCAGTACTTC.

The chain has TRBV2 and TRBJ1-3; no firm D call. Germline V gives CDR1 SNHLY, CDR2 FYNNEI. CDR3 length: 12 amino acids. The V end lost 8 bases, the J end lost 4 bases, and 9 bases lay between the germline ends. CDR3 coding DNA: TGTGCCAGCCGGCTGGACGGAAACACCATATATTTT. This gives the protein CASRLDGNTIYF.

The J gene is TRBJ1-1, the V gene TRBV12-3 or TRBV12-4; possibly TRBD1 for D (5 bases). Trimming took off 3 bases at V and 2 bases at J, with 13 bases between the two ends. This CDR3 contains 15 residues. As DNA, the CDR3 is TGTGCCAGCAGTTTTCCCGGGACGGCAAACACTGAAGCTTTCTTT. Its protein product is CASSFPGTANTEAFF.

CDR3 DNA sequence: TGTGCCAGCAGCCCTATTCCCGCGGGAGGCGGGGAGCTGTTTTTT. Protein sequence: CASSPIPAGGGELFF. The gene calls are TRBV7-2 and TRBJ2-2; 8 bases align to TRBD2. V shed 5 bases, J shed 7 bases, and the junction held 9 bases outside the gene matches. CDR1 SGHTA and CDR2 FQGNSA come from the germline V gene. This CDR3 has 15 amino acids. The full variable domain, completed using reference TRBV7-2 and TRBJ2-2, is GAGVSQSPSNKVTEKGKDVELRCDPISGHTALYWYRQSLGQGLEFLIYFQGNSAPDKSGLPSDRFSAERTGGSVSTLTIQRTQQEDSAVYLCASSPIPAGGGELFFGEGSRLTVL.

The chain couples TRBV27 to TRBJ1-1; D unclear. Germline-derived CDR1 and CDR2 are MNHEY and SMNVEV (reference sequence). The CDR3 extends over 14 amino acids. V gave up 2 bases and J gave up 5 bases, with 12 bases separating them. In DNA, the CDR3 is TGTGCCAGCAGTTTACGCTTTGGAGGAACTGAAGCTTTCTTT. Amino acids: CASSLRFGGTEAFF.

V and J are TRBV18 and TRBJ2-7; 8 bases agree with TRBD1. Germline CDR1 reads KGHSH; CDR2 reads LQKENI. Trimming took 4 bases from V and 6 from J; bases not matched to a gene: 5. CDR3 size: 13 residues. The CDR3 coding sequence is TGTGCCAGCTCACAGGGACAGGTGGGCGAGCAGTACTTC. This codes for CASSQGQVGEQYF.

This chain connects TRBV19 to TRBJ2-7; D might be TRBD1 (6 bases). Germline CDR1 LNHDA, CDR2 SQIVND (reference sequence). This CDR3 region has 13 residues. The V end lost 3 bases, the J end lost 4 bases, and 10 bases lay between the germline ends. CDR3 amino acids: CASSMKTGYEQYF. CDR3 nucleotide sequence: TGTGCCAGTAGTATGAAGACAGGATACGAGCAGTACTTC.

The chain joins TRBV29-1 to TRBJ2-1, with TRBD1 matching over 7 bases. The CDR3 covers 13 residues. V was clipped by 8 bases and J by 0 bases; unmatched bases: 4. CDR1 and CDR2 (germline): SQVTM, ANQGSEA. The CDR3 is CSTTGDSYNEQFF. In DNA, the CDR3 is TGCAGCACTACAGGGGACTCCTACAATGAGCAGTTCTTC.

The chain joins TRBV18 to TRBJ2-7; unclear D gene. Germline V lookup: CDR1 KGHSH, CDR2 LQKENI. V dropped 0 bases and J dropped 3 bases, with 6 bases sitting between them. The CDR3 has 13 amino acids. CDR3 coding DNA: TGTGCCAGCTCACCACCTTGGGGCTACGAGCAGTACTTC. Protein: CASSPPWGYEQYF. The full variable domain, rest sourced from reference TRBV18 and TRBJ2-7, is NAGVMQNPRHLVRRRGQEARLRCSPMKGHSHVYWYRQLPEEGLKFMVYLQKENIIDESGMPKERFSAEFPKEGPSILRIQQVVRGDSAAYFCASSPPWGYEQYFGPGTRLTVT.

The CDR3 nucleotides read TGTGCCAGCAGTGCAGGATGGGGCAATCAGCCCCAGCATTTT. Its translation: CASSAGWGNQPQHF. The rearrangement uses TRBV25-1 and TRBJ1-5; unclear D gene. Trimming shortened V by 4 bases and J by 2 bases, and 9 bases separated the two germline ends. Germline V lookup: CDR1 MGHDK, CDR2 SYGVNS. This CDR3 contains 14 residues.

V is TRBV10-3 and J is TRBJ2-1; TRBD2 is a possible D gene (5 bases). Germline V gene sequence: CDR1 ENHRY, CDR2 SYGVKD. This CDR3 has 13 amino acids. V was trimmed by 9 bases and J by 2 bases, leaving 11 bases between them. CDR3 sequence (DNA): TGTGCCATGGCGGGTGCGGCCTACAATGAGCAGTTCTTC. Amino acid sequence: CAMAGAAYNEQFF.

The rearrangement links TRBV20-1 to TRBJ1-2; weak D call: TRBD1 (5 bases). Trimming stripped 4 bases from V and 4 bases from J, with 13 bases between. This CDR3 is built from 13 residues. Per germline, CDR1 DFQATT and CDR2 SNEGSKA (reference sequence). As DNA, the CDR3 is TGCAGTGCTAACTTGGACGGGGCCTATGGCTACACCTTC. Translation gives CSANLDGAYGYTF.

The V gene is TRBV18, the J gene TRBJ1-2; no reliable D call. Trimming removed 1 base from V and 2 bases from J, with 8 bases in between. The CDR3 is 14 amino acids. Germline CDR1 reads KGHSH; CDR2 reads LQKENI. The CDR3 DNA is TGTGCCAGCTCACCACTCGAGGCCAACTATGGCTACACCTTC. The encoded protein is CASSPLEANYGYTF.